These T cell receptor beta chains were read from a single sample in a study of blood T cell repertoires in COVID-19. Assay used: immunoSEQ multiplex PCR; TCRdb lists only in-frame clones, some missing. The table lists tens of thousands of clones, roughly 90% of them singletons. The source material was peripheral blood. The receptors originated from a woman in her 70s with acute or convalescent COVID-19. Both conserved end residues are part of each CDR3. The D gene is left open where the match is weak. Rows give clone size only sometimes, using once, few, many, or a class for an expanded clone.

TRBD1,TRBJ2-7,NA,TRBV15,TGTGCCACCAGCAGATCGGGACAGCCGAGCTCCTACGAGCAGTACTTC,CATSRSGQPSSYEQYF
NA,TRBJ1-5,NA,TRBV3-1/TRBV3-2,TGTGCCAGCAGCCAAGTCGCAGACGGGAATCAGCCCCAGCATTTT,CASSQVADGNQPQHF
NA,TRBJ1-5,NA,TRBV28,TGTGCCAGCAGTTTACCCCAAAACAATCAGCCCCAGCATTTT,CASSLPQNNQPQHF
TRBD1,TRBJ1-6,few,TRBV20-1,TGCAGTGCTCGTGCCGGGACAGGGGATTCACCCCTCCACTTT,CSARAGTGDSPLHF
NA,TRBJ2-6,once,TRBV5-8,TGTGCCAGCAGCCGTAGGACTGCGACTGGGGCCAACGTCCTGACTTTC,CASSRRTATGANVLTF
NA,TRBJ2-2,NA,TRBV5-8,TGTGCCAGCAGCTTACTGCGGGGCCGAGACACCGGGGAGCTGTTTTTT,CASSLLRGRDTGELFF
NA,TRBJ2-2,few,TRBV28,TGTGCCAGCAGTGACCCCTACAGGGCGAGGGAGCTGTTTTTT,CASSDPYRARELFF
TRBD1,TRBJ2-2,NA,TRBV5-1,TGCGCCAGCAGCTCCACTGGGACAGCAAACACCGGGGAGCTGTTTTTT,CASSSTGTANTGELFF
NA,TRBJ2-1,NA,TRBV3-1/TRBV3-2,TGTGCCAGCAGGTCGACAGCTAACAATGAGCAGTTCTTC,CASRSTANNEQFF
NA,TRBJ2-5,NA,TRBV5-8,TGTGCCAGCAGCTTGGTCGGTGCGGCTACTGGGACCCAGTACTTC,CASSLVGAATGTQYF
NA,TRBJ1-3,NA,TRBV7-9,TGTGCCAGCTCCCGACTCAGGGACTCTGGAAACACCATATATTTT,CASSRLRDSGNTIYF
NA,TRBJ1-2,NA,TRBV2,TGTGCCAGCAGTGAGACAGGCTATAACGAAAAGGCTAACTATGGCTACACCTTC,CASSETGYNEKANYGYTF
TRBD1,TRBJ1-4,NA,TRBV25-1,TGTGCCAGCAGTGAACGGAGGACAGGGTGGGAAACTAATGAAAAACTGTTTTTT,CASSERRTGWETNEKLFF
NA,TRBJ1-1,NA,TRBV19,TGTGCCAGTAGTGCCGACAGGAACACTGAAGCTTTCTTT,CASSADRNTEAFF
TRBD2,TRBJ2-1,NA,TRBV7-9,TGTGCCAGCAGCTCCAGGACTAGCGGGAGAAATGAGCAGTTCTTC,CASSSRTSGRNEQFF
NA,TRBJ1-4,NA,TRBV25-1,TGTGCCAGCAGTGAGCTTCAGGGTTACGCAACTAATGAAAAACTGTTTTTT,CASSELQGYATNEKLFF
NA,TRBJ2-1,NA,TRBV11-2,TGTGCCAGCAGCTCTACCAGGGGAGGGCGGAGCAATGAGCAGTTCTTC,CASSSTRGGRSNEQFF
NA,TRBJ1-1,NA,TRBV19,TGTGCCAGTAGTTTTCCGGGGAACACTGAAGCTTTCTTT,CASSFPGNTEAFF
TRBD2,TRBJ2-3,NA,TRBV5-6,TGTGCCAGCAGCTACCCGGGACTAGCGGGAGTAGTCGCAGATACGCAGTATTTT,CASSYPGLAGVVADTQYF
NA,TRBJ1-1,NA,TRBV27,TGTGCCAGCAGTAGCCGGGGGGCGGTGAACACTGAAGCTTTCTTT,CASSSRGAVNTEAFF
NA,TRBJ2-1,NA,TRBV3-1/TRBV3-2,TGTGCCAGCACCAAGACTATGGGGTCGAAGGTCTTC,CASTKTMGSKVF
NA,TRBJ1-5,NA,TRBV6-5,TGTGCCAGCACCGAGGGCCAAGTCGGTCAGCCCCAGCATTTT,CASTEGQVGQPQHF
TRBD1,TRBJ1-4,NA,TRBV28,TGTGCCAGCAGTTTATCAGGGGGGACTAATGAAAAACTGTTTTTT,CASSLSGGTNEKLFF